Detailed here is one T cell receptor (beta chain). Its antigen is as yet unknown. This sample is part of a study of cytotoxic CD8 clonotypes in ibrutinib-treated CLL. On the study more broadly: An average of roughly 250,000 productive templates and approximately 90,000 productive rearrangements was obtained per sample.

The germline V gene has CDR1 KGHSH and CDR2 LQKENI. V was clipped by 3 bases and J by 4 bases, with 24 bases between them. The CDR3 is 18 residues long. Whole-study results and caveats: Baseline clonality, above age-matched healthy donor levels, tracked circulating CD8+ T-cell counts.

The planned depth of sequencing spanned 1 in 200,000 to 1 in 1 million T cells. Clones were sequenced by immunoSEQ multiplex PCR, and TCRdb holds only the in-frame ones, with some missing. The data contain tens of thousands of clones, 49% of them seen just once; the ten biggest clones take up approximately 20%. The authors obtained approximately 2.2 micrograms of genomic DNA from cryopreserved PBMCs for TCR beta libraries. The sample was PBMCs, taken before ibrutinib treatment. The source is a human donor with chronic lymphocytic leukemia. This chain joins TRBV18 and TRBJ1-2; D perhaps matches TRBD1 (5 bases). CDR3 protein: CASSPGTGGLTAIYGYTF. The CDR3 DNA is TGTGCCAGCTCACCGGGGACCGGGGGGTTGACAGCGATCTATGGCTACACCTTC.